This T cell receptor (beta chain) was profiled in a study of T-cell memory formation after mild COVID-19. MiXCR, run by TCRdb on the 5' RACE reads, gives a single entry per CDR3 protein. The sample lists 450,000 or so distinct CDR3 sequences; about 23% were seen once. CDR1 and CDR2 from the germline V gene are SGDLS and YYNGEE. The ends lost 1 base at V and 0 bases at J; junction bases unmatched: 5. CDR3 length equals 18 residues. The source material was PBMCs or a T cell subset sorted from them (not recorded which). The receptor was derived from an adult woman who had mild COVID-19 (a few samples of this study predate the infection). Cell type and time point are not known. The rearrangement links TRBV9 to TRBJ2-1, with TRBD2 matching over 12 bases. CDR3 DNA: TGTGCCAGCAGCGTATCGGCTAGCGGGGGGGACTCCTACAATGAGCAGTTCTTC. Residues: CASSVSASGGDSYNEQFF. Full variable domain (outside the CDR3, taken from reference TRBV9 and TRBJ2-1): DSGVTQTPKHLITATGQRVTLRCSPRSGDLSVYWYQQSLDQGLQFLIQYYNGEERAKGNILERFSAQQFPDLHSELNLSSLELGDSALYFCASSVSASGGDSYNEQFFGPGTRLTVL.